The following is a T cell receptor beta chain sequence with its context. The antigen is not known. The CDR3 loop spans 15 amino acids. CDR1 SGHRS and CDR2 YFSETQ come from the germline V gene. Libraries used 5'RACE template switching adding universal primer site and UMIs. Reprocessing the 5' RACE reads, TCRdb reports a single entry for every CDR3 protein and omits DNA. The sample has some 450,000 distinct CDR3 sequences. This entry comes from a study of T cells expressing NK-cell markers. For the study at large: Sorted T-cell subsets CD3+CD56+NKG2C+, CD3+CD56+NKG2C- and CD3+CD56-NKG2C+ were TCR beta-sequenced. General study results and limits: Over 5 donors had dominant NKG2C+ clonotypes that comprised roughly 1.0-7.5% of their CD8+ T cells.

The rearrangement joins TRBV5-1 to TRBJ2-3; TCRdb proposes TRBD2, but this gene call is untestable without DNA. The source is a woman aged 18 to 75 in good health. Specimen: blood T cells: a sorted CD56 or NKG2C T cell subset, CD4+ or CD8+ T cells, or bulk PBMC T cells (not recorded which). The CDR3 sequence is CASSLGSSGGDTQYF.